This T cell receptor (beta chain) derives from a study of blood T cell repertoires in COVID-19. The germline V gene encodes CDR1 MNHNS and CDR2 SASEGT. The CDR3 extends over 13 amino acids. Trimming removed 7 bases from V and 10 bases from J, with 17 bases in between. Clones were read by immunoSEQ multiplex PCR, and TCRdb kept only the in-frame ones, dropping some. The table shows over 600,000 clones, with about 87% occurring only once. Sequencing was carried out using peripheral blood. This sequence originates from a woman younger than 30 with acute or convalescent COVID-19. The J gene is TRBJ1-5, the V gene TRBV6-1; D not certain. The CDR3: CASTERPGVPQHF. In DNA form, the CDR3 reads TGTGCCAGCACCGAACGTCCGGGAGTCCCCCAGCATTTT.